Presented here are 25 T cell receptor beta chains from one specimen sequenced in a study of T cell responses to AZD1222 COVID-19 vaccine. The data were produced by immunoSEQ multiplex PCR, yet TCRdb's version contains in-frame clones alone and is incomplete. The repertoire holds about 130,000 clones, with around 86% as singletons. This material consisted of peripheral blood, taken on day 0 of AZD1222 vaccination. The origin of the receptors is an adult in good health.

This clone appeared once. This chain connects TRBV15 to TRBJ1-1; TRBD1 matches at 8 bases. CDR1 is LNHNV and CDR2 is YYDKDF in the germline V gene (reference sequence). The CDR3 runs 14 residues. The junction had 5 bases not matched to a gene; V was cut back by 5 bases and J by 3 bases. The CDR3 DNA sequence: TGTGCCACCAGCCCCCGACAGGGGTACACTGAAGCTTTCTTT. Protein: CATSPRQGYTEAFF.

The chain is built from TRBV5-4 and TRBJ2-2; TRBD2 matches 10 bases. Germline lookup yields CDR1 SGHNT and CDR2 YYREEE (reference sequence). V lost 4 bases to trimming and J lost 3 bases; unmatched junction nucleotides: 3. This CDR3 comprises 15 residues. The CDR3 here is CASSPGLADTGELFF. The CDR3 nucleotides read TGTGCCAGCAGCCCTGGACTAGCGGACACCGGGGAGCTGTTTTTT.

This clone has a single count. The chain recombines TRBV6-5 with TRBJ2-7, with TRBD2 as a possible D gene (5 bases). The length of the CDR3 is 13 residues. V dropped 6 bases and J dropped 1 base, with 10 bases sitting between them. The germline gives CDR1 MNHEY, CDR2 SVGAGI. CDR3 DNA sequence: TGTGCCAGCAGCCTTCGGGAATCCTACGAGCAGTACTTC. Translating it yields CASSLRESYEQYF.

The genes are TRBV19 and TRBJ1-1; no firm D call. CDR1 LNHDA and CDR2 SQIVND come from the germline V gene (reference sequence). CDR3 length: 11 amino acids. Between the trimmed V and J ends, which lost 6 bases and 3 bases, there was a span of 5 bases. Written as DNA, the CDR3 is TGTGCCAGTAGAACCTACACTGAAGCTTTCTTT. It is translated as CASRTYTEAFF.

The CDR3 region is CASSAEGTGGTSGNTIYF. In DNA, the CDR3 is TGCGCCAGCAGCGCGGAAGGGACAGGGGGTACCTCTGGAAACACCATATATTTT. The chain couples TRBV5-1 to TRBJ1-3; 11 nucleotides line up with TRBD1. V lost 4 bases and J lost 0; bases outside the gene matches: 9. Germline values: CDR1 SGHRS, CDR2 YFSETQ. CDR3 length: 18 amino acids.

Here the CDR3 DNA reads TGTGCCAGTAGTATTCGGGGAGGGAACACTGAAGCTTTCTTT. Its translation: CASSIRGGNTEAFF. The V call is TRBV19, the J call TRBJ1-1; D call uncertain. The CDR3 length is 14 residues. V lost 3 bases and J lost 1, with 9 bases in between. CDR1 and CDR2 (germline): LNHDA, SQIVND (reference sequence).

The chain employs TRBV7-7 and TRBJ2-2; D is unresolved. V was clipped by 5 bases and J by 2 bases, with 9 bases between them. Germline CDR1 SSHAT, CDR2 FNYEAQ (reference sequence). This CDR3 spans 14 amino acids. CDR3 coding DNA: TGTGCCAGCAGCCCCAACAGAAACACCGGGGAGCTGTTTTTT. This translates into CASSPNRNTGELFF.

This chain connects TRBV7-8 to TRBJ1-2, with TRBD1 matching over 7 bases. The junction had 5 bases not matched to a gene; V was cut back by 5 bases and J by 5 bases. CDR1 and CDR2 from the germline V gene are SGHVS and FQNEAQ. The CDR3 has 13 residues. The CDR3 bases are TGTGCCAGCAGCACGGACAGGCAATATGGCTACACCTTC. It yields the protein CASSTDRQYGYTF. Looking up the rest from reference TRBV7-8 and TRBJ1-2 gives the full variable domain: GAGVSQSPRYKVAKRGQDVALRCDPISGHVSLFWYQQALGQGPEFLTYFQNEAQLDKSGLPSDRFFAERPEGSVSTLKIQRTQQEDSAVYLCASSTDRQYGYTFGSGTRLTVV.

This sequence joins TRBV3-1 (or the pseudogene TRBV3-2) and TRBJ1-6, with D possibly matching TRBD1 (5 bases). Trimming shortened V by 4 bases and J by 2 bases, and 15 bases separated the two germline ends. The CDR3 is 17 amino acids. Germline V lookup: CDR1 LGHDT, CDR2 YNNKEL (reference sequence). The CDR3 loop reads CASSRREGRTYNSPLHF. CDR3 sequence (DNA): TGTGCCAGCAGCCGACGCGAGGGACGGACCTATAATTCACCCCTCCACTTT.

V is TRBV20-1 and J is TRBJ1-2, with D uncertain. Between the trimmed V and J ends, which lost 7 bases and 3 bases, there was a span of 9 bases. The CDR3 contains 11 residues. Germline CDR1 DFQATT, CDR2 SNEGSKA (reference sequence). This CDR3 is CSGTKDYGYTF. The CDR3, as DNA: TGCAGTGGAACAAAAGACTATGGCTACACCTTC.

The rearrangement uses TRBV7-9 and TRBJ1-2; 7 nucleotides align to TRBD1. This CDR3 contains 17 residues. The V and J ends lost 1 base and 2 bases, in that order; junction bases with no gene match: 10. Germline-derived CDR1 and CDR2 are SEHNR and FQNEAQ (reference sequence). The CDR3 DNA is TGTGCCAGCAGCTTAGTCGGCACTCCGGGACAGAACTATGGCTACACCTTC. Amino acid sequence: CASSLVGTPGQNYGYTF.

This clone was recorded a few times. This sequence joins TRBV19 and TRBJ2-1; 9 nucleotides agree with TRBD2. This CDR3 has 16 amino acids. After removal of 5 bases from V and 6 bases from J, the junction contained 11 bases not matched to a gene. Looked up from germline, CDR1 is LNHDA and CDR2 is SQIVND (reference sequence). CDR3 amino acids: CASSSLASGEVNEQFF. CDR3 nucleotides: TGTGCCAGTAGTTCCCTGGCTAGCGGGGAAGTCAATGAGCAGTTCTTC.

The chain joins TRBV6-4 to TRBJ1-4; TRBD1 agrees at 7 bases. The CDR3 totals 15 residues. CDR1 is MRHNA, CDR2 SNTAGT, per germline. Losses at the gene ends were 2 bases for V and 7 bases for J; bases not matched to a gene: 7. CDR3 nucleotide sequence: TGTGCCAGCAGTGACCGGACAGGAGGGGGTGAAAAACTGTTTTTT. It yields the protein CASSDRTGGGEKLFF.

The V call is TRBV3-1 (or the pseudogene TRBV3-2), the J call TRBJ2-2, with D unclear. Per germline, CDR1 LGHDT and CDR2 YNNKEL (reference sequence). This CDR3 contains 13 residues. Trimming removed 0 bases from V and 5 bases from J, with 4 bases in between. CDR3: CASSQEGTGELFF. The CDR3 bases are TGTGCCAGCAGCCAAGAAGGTACCGGGGAGCTGTTTTTT.

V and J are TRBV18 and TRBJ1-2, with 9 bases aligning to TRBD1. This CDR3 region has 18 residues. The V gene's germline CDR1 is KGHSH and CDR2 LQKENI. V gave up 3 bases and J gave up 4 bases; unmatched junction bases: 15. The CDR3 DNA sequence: TGTGCCAGCTCACCTACCTTTCCTAACAGGGGGCAAGGCTATGGCTACACCTTC. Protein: CASSPTFPNRGQGYGYTF.

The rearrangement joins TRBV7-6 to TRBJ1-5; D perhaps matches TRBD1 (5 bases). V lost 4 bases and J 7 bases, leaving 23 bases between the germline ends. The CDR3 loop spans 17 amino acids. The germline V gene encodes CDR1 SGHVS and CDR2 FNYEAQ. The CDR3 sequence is CASSSVPRSGSGQPQHF. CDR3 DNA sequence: TGTGCCAGCAGCTCCGTGCCGCGCTCTGGGTCAGGGCAGCCCCAGCATTTT.

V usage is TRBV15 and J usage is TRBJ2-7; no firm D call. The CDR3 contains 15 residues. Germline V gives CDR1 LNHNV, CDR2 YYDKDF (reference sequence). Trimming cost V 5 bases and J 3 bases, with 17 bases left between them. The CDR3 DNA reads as TGTGCCACCAGCTCTGGCGTGGCAGGATACTACGAGCAGTACTTC. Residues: CATSSGVAGYYEQYF.

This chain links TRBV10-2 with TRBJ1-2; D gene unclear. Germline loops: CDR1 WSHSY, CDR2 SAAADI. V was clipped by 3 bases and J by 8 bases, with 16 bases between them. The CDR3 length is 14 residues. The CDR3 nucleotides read TGCGCCAGCAGTGACCACAGTGATTCGTGGGGCTACACCTTC. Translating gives CASSDHSDSWGYTF.

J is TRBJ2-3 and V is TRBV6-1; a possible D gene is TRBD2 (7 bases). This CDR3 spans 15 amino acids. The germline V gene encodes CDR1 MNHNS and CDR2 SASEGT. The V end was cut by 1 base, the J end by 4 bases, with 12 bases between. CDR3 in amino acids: CASSEVGGRADTQYF. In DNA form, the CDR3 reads TGTGCCAGCAGTGAAGTAGGGGGGAGGGCAGATACGCAGTATTTT.

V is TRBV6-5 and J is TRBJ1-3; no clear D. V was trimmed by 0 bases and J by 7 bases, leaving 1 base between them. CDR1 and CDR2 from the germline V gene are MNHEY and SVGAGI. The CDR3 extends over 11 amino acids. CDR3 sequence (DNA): TGTGCCAGCAGTTACTCGAACACCATATATTTT. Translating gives CASSYSNTIYF.

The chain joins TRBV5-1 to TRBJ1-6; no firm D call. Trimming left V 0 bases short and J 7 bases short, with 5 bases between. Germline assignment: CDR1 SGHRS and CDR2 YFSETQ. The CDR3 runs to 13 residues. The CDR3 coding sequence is TGCGCCAGCAGCTTGGAAGGGAATTCACCCCTCCACTTT. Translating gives CASSLEGNSPLHF.

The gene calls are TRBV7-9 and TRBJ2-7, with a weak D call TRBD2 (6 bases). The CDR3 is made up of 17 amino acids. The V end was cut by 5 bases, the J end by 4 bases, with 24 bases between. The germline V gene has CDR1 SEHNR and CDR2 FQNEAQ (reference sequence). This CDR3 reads CASSPGWGLPTTYEQYF. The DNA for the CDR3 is TGTGCCAGCAGCCCTGGATGGGGACTCCCGACCACGTACGAGCAGTACTTC. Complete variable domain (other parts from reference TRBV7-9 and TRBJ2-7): DTGVSQNPRHKITKRGQNVTFRCDPISEHNRLYWYRQTLGQGPEFLTYFQNEAQLEKSRLLSDRFSAERPKGSFSTLEIQRTEQGDSAMYLCASSPGWGLPTTYEQYFGPGTRLTVT.

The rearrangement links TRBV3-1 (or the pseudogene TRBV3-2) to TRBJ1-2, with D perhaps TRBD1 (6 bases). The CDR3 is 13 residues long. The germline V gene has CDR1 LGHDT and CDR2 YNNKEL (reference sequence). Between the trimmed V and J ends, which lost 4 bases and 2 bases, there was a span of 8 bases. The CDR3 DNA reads TGTGCCAGCAGCCGGGACACCAACTATGGCTACACCTTC. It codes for CASSRDTNYGYTF.

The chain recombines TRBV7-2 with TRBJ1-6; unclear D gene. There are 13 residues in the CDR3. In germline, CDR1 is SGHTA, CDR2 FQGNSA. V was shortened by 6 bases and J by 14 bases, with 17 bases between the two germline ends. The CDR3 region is CASSRIGEPTLHF. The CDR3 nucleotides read TGTGCCAGCAGTAGGATTGGGGAACCCACCCTCCACTTT.

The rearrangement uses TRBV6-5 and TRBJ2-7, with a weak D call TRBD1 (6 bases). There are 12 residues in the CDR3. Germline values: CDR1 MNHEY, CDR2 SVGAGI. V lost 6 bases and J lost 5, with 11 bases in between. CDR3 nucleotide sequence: TGTGCCAGCAGACCAGCAGGGGACGAGCAGTACTTC. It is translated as CASRPAGDEQYF.